This entry lists 19 T cell receptor beta chains sequenced from one sample in a study of T cell repertoires in cytomegalovirus infection. The antigens these receptors bind are not known. One entry per CDR3 protein results from TCRdb running MiXCR on the reads. The data contain roughly 920,000 distinct CDR3 sequences, approximately 31% of them singletons. The input for sequencing was cultured CD8+ T cells from PBMCs, taken from culture after CMV antigen stimulation. These receptors were obtained from a human donor in good health (CMV status not recorded). Some clones in this sample may be carry-over from other donors' samples.

This clonotype was counted between two and nine times. This chain connects TRBV9 to TRBJ2-1; 7 bases agree with TRBD2. CDR1 SGDLS and CDR2 YYNGEE come from the germline V gene. The CDR3 has 16 amino acids. V trimming: 0 bases; J trimming: 6 bases; junction bases outside the gene matches: 9. The CDR3 nucleotides read TGTGCCAGCAGCGTAGGGGGGAGGGTGTATTCCAATGAGCAGTTCTTC. It is translated as CASSVGGRVYSNEQFF.

The rearrangement uses TRBV5-4 and TRBJ2-2; D could derive from TRBD1 or TRBD2 (5 bases each). With 1 base removed from V and 0 bases from J, the gap between germline ends came to 19 bases. The length of the CDR3 is 19 residues. CDR1 and CDR2 from the germline V gene are SGHNT and YYREEE (reference sequence). This chain's CDR3 is CASSLTFPIGDANTGELFF. The CDR3 region has the DNA TGTGCCAGCAGCTTGACTTTTCCGATCGGGGACGCGAACACCGGGGAGCTGTTTTTT.

This clonotype was found a few times. This chain links TRBV28 with TRBJ2-2; no clear D. This CDR3 is built from 13 residues. The V end lost 4 bases, the J end lost 6 bases, and 9 bases lay between the germline ends. Germline-derived CDR1 and CDR2 are MDHEN and SYDVKM. The CDR3 here is CASSSRFAGELFF. The CDR3 DNA reads as TGTGCCAGCAGTTCGAGGTTCGCCGGGGAGCTGTTTTTT. Combining the CDR3 with reference TRBV28 and TRBJ2-2 gives the whole variable domain DVKVTQSSRYLVKRTGEKVFLECVQDMDHENMFWYRQDPGLGLRLIYFSYDVKMKEKGDIPEGYSVSREKKERFSLILESASTNQTSMYLCASSSRFAGELFFGEGSRLTVL.

The gene calls are TRBV6-6 and TRBJ2-1, with TRBD1 matching over 7 bases. The CDR3 contains 14 residues. Germline V gene data show CDR1 as MNHNY and CDR2 as SVGAGI (reference sequence). Trimming removed 5 bases from V and 7 bases from J; junction bases left unmatched: 8. CDR3: CASSAWDRTNEQFF. The CDR3 DNA reads as TGTGCCAGCAGTGCCTGGGACAGAACAAATGAGCAGTTCTTC.

This chain joins TRBV6-2 or TRBV6-3 and TRBJ2-7; D could derive from TRBD1 or TRBD2 (5 bases each). V was trimmed by 0 bases and J by 5 bases, leaving 14 bases between them. The germline CDR1 and CDR2 sequences are MNHEY and SVGEGT. This CDR3 comprises 15 residues. The CDR3 spells CASSYSRGRDHEQYF. CDR3 sequence (DNA): TGTGCCAGCAGTTACTCGAGGGGCAGGGACCACGAGCAGTACTTC.

The V gene is TRBV5-1, the J gene TRBJ2-1; 7 nucleotides align to TRBD2. This CDR3 is built from 16 residues. V lost 7 bases to trimming and J lost 2 bases; unmatched junction nucleotides: 12. The germline gives CDR1 SGHRS, CDR2 YFSETQ. The CDR3: CASDYFGAGTYNEQFF. The CDR3 nucleotides read TGCGCCAGCGACTACTTCGGAGCGGGGACCTACAATGAGCAGTTCTTC.

This clonotype showed up many times. This chain connects TRBV7-3 to TRBJ1-1; 7 bases match TRBD1. V shed 5 bases and J 1 base; nucleotides not matched to a gene: 10. This CDR3 is built from 16 residues. CDR1 SGHTA and CDR2 FQGTGA come from the germline V gene. CDR3 protein: CASSPTGGGANTEAFF. The CDR3 DNA sequence: TGTGCCAGCAGCCCCACAGGAGGGGGCGCGAACACTGAAGCTTTCTTT. Full variable domain (remainder filled in from reference TRBV7-3 and TRBJ1-1): GAGVSQTPSNKVTEKGKYVELRCDPISGHTALYWYRQSLGQGPEFLIYFQGTGAADDSGLPNDRFFAVRPEGSVSTLKIQRTERGDSAVYLCASSPTGGGANTEAFFGQGTRLTVV.

The V and J genes are TRBV9 and TRBJ2-6, with D uncertain. V lost 0 bases and J 0 bases, leaving 10 bases between the germline ends. Germline V gene data show CDR1 as SGDLS and CDR2 as YYNGEE. The CDR3 is 17 amino acids. CDR3 in amino acids: CASSVEWRSSGANVLTF. The CDR3 nucleotides are TGTGCCAGCAGCGTAGAATGGAGATCCTCTGGGGCCAACGTCCTGACTTTC. The whole variable domain, filled in from reference TRBV9 and TRBJ2-6, reads DSGVTQTPKHLITATGQRVTLRCSPRSGDLSVYWYQQSLDQGLQFLIQYYNGEERAKGNILERFSAQQFPDLHSELNLSSLELGDSALYFCASSVEWRSSGANVLTFGAGSRLTVL.

The chain uses TRBV6-2 or TRBV6-3 and TRBJ2-1; 11 positions match TRBD1. CDR1 is MNHEY and CDR2 is SVGEGT in the germline V gene. J gave up 7 bases and V 6 bases, and 8 bases lay outside the gene matches. This CDR3 spans 15 amino acids. The CDR3 DNA follows: TGTGCCAGCAGGGCGGACAGGGGGCCCTCTAATGAGCAGTTCTTC. Translated: CASRADRGPSNEQFF.

The J gene is TRBJ1-1, the V gene TRBV4-1; TRBD1 might be the D (6 bases). The CDR3 runs to 13 residues. The germline V gene has CDR1 MGHRA and CDR2 YSYEKL. Trimming left V 2 bases short and J 6 bases short, with 10 bases between. CDR3 nucleotides: TGCGCCAGCAGCCAATTGACAGGATCTGAAGCTTTCTTT. It specifies CASSQLTGSEAFF.

The chain has TRBV13 and TRBJ1-2, with no clear D. CDR3 size: 15 residues. Germline V gene sequence: CDR1 PRHDT, CDR2 FYEKMQ (reference sequence). V was shortened by 2 bases and J by 0 bases, with 10 bases between the two germline ends. In DNA, the CDR3 is TGTGCCAGCAGCTTATCACCGCGAGCTAACTATGGCTACACCTTC. It is translated as CASSLSPRANYGYTF. Complete variable domain (other parts from reference TRBV13 and TRBJ1-2): AAGVIQSPRHLIKEKRETATLKCYPIPRHDTVYWYQQGPGQDPQFLISFYEKMQSDKGSIPDRFSAQQFSDYHSELNMSSLELGDSALYFCASSLSPRANYGYTFGSGTRLTVV.

This clonotype has at least ten counts. CDR3 DNA: TGTGCCAGCAGCCGGGGGACAGGGCCCACCGGGGAGCTGTTTTTT. It encodes CASSRGTGPTGELFF. The V and J genes are TRBV7-9 and TRBJ2-2; TRBD1 matches at 9 bases. There are 15 residues in the CDR3. From germline, CDR1 is SEHNR and CDR2 FQNEAQ (reference sequence). V gave up 5 bases and J gave up 4 bases; unmatched junction bases: 5.

This clonotype was counted at least ten times. V and J are TRBV7-8 and TRBJ1-2, with TRBD1 matching over 8 bases. J was trimmed by 3 bases and V by 5 bases; bases with no gene match: 11. CDR3 length: 16 amino acids. CDR1 and CDR2 from the germline V gene are SGHVS and FQNEAQ. In DNA form, the CDR3 reads TGTGCCAGCAGCCGAAACCTATTGGACAGGGACTATGGCTACACCTTC. It yields the protein CASSRNLLDRDYGYTF. The full variable domain, with the rest looked up from reference TRBV7-8 and TRBJ1-2, is GAGVSQSPRYKVAKRGQDVALRCDPISGHVSLFWYQQALGQGPEFLTYFQNEAQLDKSGLPSDRFFAERPEGSVSTLKIQRTQQEDSAVYLCASSRNLLDRDYGYTFGSGTRLTVV.

The genes are TRBV19 and TRBJ1-1; no firm D call. V lost 6 bases and J lost 4, with 12 bases in between. Germline V gives CDR1 LNHDA, CDR2 SQIVND (reference sequence). CDR3 length: 13 amino acids. The CDR3 here is CASRNTRVTEAFF. DNA of the CDR3: TGTGCCAGTAGGAATACACGCGTCACTGAAGCTTTCTTT. Full variable domain (rest looked up from reference TRBV19 and TRBJ1-1): DGGITQSPKYLFRKEGQNVTLSCEQNLNHDAMYWYRQDPGQGLRLIYYSQIVNDFQKGDIAEGYSVSREKKESFPLTVTSAQKNPTAFYLCASRNTRVTEAFFGQGTRLTVV.

J is TRBJ1-2 and V is TRBV10-2, with TRBD1 as a possible D gene (5 bases). The CDR3 has 14 residues. CDR1 is WSHSY, CDR2 SAAADI, per germline. V was clipped by 7 bases and J by 1 base, with 13 bases between them. The CDR3 loop reads CASTRAGGNYGYTF. CDR3 sequence (DNA): TGCGCCAGCACTAGAGCGGGGGGTAACTATGGCTACACCTTC.

This clonotype was counted a few times. V gene TRBV13 combines with J gene TRBJ2-1; D is possibly TRBD2 (5 bases). Trimming removed 0 bases at V and 8 bases at J, with 14 bases between. The length of the CDR3 is 15 residues. Germline lookup yields CDR1 PRHDT and CDR2 FYEKMQ (reference sequence). The CDR3 coding sequence is TGTGCCAGCAGCTTAGGGGGCAGCGGATTTGATGAGCAGTTCTTC. This codes for CASSLGGSGFDEQFF.

This clonotype was recorded at least ten times. This chain uses TRBV7-6 with TRBJ1-1; TRBD1 aligns across 10 bases. The CDR3 length is 15 residues. In germline, CDR1 is SGHVS, CDR2 FNYEAQ. The trim removed 1 base at V and 4 bases at J, leaving 3 bases unmatched. The DNA of the CDR3 is TGTGCCAGCAGCTTAGGGGACAGGGGCACCACTGAAGCTTTCTTT. Translating it yields CASSLGDRGTTEAFF.

This clonotype showed up just a few times. The chain is built from TRBV7-4 and TRBJ2-7; D unresolved. V was clipped by 5 bases and J by 6 bases, with 14 bases between them. CDR1 and CDR2 from the germline V gene are SGHVT and SQSDAQ. This CDR3 has 13 residues. The CDR3, as DNA: TGTGCCAGCAGCGGTGATTATGGCTCCGAGCAGTACTTC. Translating it yields CASSGDYGSEQYF.

Only a few counts were recorded for this clonotype. The CDR3 DNA follows: TGTGCCAGCAGTTTATCGGCCGGGATAGGAGATACGCAGTATTTT. Translation gives CASSLSAGIGDTQYF. The chain is built from TRBV27 and TRBJ2-3; TRBD2 is a possible D gene (5 bases). This CDR3 spans 15 amino acids. The V end was cut by 0 bases, the J end by 5 bases, with 12 bases between. Germline values: CDR1 MNHEY, CDR2 SMNVEV (reference sequence).